This T cell receptor (beta chain) was recovered during a study of T cells in Graves' hyperthyroidism and ophthalmopathy. From RNA transcripts, TCR beta CDR3 regions were amplified. First-round RT-PCR of the TCR CDR3 relied on the HTBI primer set. TCRdb passed the multiplex PCR reads through MiXCR, listing each CDR3 protein once. The table includes over 650,000 distinct CDR3 sequences, 45% detected once. This clonotype was observed at least ten times. Antigen: not known. Germline-derived CDR1 and CDR2 are LNHNV and YYDKDF (reference sequence). J lost 2 bases, V lost 0 bases, and 3 bases had no gene match. The CDR3 is 16 residues long. Notes on the study in general: A 13 V-J model separated ophthalmopathy from stable hyperthyroidism.

The chain has TRBV15 and TRBJ1-5; 8 nucleotides line up with TRBD1. This sequence originates from an adult man with Graves' disease, either hyperthyroidism or ophthalmopathy (not recorded which). Sequencing used peripheral blood or thyroid tissue (not recorded which). In nucleotides, the CDR3 is TGTGCCACCAGCAGAGATCAGGACAGGGGCAATCAGCCCCAGCATTTT. Translating gives CATSRDQDRGNQPQHF.